The text below deals with one T cell receptor beta chain. Its antigen remains unknown. These data are taken from a study of T cell responses to AZD1222 COVID-19 vaccine. The V end lost 6 bases, the J end lost 3 bases, and 16 bases lay between the germline ends. The CDR3 has 14 amino acids. The V gene's germline CDR1 is SGHTS and CDR2 YDEGEE. General study findings and limits: Only a handful of individuals given AZD1222 were seropositive at baseline. Unmutated variant regions reportedly attract nearly half of all spike-specific TCRs. It should be noted that donors were predominantly white British and more often female, and clonal diversity was possibly underestimated. Vaccine-related CD4 TCRs covered spike, predominating at 160-218 and 743-854.

Clones were read by immunoSEQ multiplex PCR, and TCRdb kept only the in-frame ones, dropping some. The data contain under 130,000 clones, roughly 89% of them singletons. The source material was peripheral blood, sampled 28 days after the second AZD1222 dose. The sequence was collected from an adult who received the AZD1222 COVID-19 vaccine. The J gene is TRBJ2-7, the V gene TRBV5-8; D tentatively fits TRBD1 or TRBD2 (5 bases each). The CDR3 bases are TGTGCCAGCAAACGACGGGACGGTCACTACGAGCAGTACTTC. Translated: CASKRRDGHYEQYF.